This TCR beta chain is from a study of blood T cell repertoires in COVID-19. Study at large: Acute and convalescent COVID-19 specimens originated in the United States, Italy and Spain. Sample material is recorded as cDNA or gDNA derived from T cells, B-cell-depleted T cells, or PBMCs.

There are 15 residues in the CDR3. V dropped 0 bases and J dropped 0 bases, with 9 bases sitting between them. Germline CDR1 SGHKS, CDR2 YYEKEE (reference sequence). Original handling: For nucleated cells, counts were estimated from reference gene primer amplification. Clones were sequenced by immunoSEQ multiplex PCR, and TCRdb holds only the in-frame ones, with some missing. The V and J calls and clone size are taken from that table; D and trimming were inferred from the DNA. The sample holds 150,000 to 200,000 clones, roughly 86% seen once. The clonotype comes from an elderly woman in a cohort sampled during active or convalescent COVID-19. The gene calls are TRBV5-5 and TRBJ1-2; unclear D gene. Sequenced: peripheral blood. For the CDR3, the DNA is TGTGCCAGCAGCTTGGGCGTCCCCACTAACTATGGCTACACCTTC. Amino acids: CASSLGVPTNYGYTF.